Here is one TCR beta chain with its context. Its antigen is unidentified. This entry is derived from a study of T cell responses to AZD1222 COVID-19 vaccine. General study findings and limits: When two AZD1222 doses had been given, Spike-specific TCR breadth and depth rose.

Second-dose intervals near 4 or 12 weeks were combined. Using immunoSEQ multiplex PCR, the repertoire was profiled, and TCRdb retains in-frame clones only, with some absent. This sample has some 130,000 clones, with over 80% found just once. From germline, CDR1 is WNHNN and CDR2 SYGVQD (reference sequence). V lost 8 bases to trimming and J lost 5 bases; unmatched junction nucleotides: 14. The CDR3 has 16 residues. Sequenced material: peripheral blood, taken 28 days after the second AZD1222 dose. The V call is TRBV10-1, the J call TRBJ2-1; the match to TRBD2 covers 8 bases. This receptor was obtained from an adult who received the AZD1222 COVID-19 vaccine. CDR3 coding DNA: TGCGCCAGCCCCTCCTTCTTCAGCGGGGGTCACAATGAGCAGTTCTTC. Its protein product is CASPSFFSGGHNEQFF.